The 27 T cell receptor beta chains below were found in one sample sequenced in a study of shared clonotypes between healthy human individuals. Profiling relied on immunoSEQ multiplex PCR, and the TCRdb table lists in-frame clones only, not all of them. This table has approximately 980,000 clones, less than 85% appearing once. Sequencing was performed on memory CD4+ T cells sorted from blood. Subset: CD45RA-negative fraction. These receptors came from a man between 18 and 35 years old in good health.

The chain couples TRBV7-9 to TRBJ1-1; 10 bases agree with TRBD1. Trimming removed 5 bases from V and 6 bases from J; junction bases left unmatched: 9. In germline, CDR1 is SEHNR, CDR2 FQNEAQ (reference sequence). The CDR3 contains 15 residues. The CDR3 coding sequence is TGTGCCAGCAGCCACTGGACAGGGGGTATGGCTGAAGCTTTCTTT. Protein: CASSHWTGGMAEAFF.

The chain has TRBV27 and TRBJ2-3, with 9 bases aligning to TRBD2. Germline CDR1 MNHEY, CDR2 SMNVEV (reference sequence). The ends lost 2 bases at V and 2 bases at J; junction bases unmatched: 5. The CDR3 totals 16 residues. In DNA form, the CDR3 reads TGTGCCAGCAGTTTAGGAGCGGGGGGTTTCACAGATACGCAGTATTTT. It encodes CASSLGAGGFTDTQYF.

V usage is TRBV4-1 and J usage is TRBJ2-4, with D maybe TRBD2 (5 bases). Germline V gives CDR1 MGHRA, CDR2 YSYEKL. Trimming shortened V by 3 bases and J by 0 bases, and 24 bases separated the two germline ends. The CDR3 contains 20 residues. Written as DNA, the CDR3 is TGCGCCAGCAGCCAGTCGCCGGGGTCCCTCGTCGATGTAGCCAAAAACATTCAGTACTTC. It encodes CASSQSPGSLVDVAKNIQYF.

This chain links TRBV4-1 with TRBJ2-4, with TRBD1 matching 8 bases. Germline CDR1 reads MGHRA; CDR2 reads YSYEKL. This CDR3 region has 16 residues. Trimming removed 0 bases from V and 8 bases from J; junction bases left unmatched: 9. CDR3 coding DNA: TGCGCCAGCAGCCAAGAGTTCCCGGGACAGGTCCACATTCAGTACTTC. As protein: CASSQEFPGQVHIQYF.

This chain connects TRBV30 to TRBJ1-5, with 9 bases that match TRBD1. In germline, CDR1 is GTSNPN, CDR2 SVGIG (reference sequence). V lost 4 bases and J lost 6; bases outside the gene matches: 10. This CDR3 comprises 15 residues. In nucleotides, the CDR3 is TGTGCCTGGAATCCAAAGGGACAGGGAGGTCAGCCCCAGCATTTT. Protein sequence: CAWNPKGQGGQPQHF.

This clone was recorded a few times. V gene TRBV9 combines with J gene TRBJ1-2, with 8 bases fitting TRBD1. Germline V CDR1 and CDR2: SGDLS, YYNGEE. Trimming cost V 3 bases and J 8 bases; bases outside gene matches: 6. CDR3 size: 13 residues. The CDR3 coding sequence is TGTGCCAGCAGCGAGCGACAGGGGAACGGCTACACCTTC. This codes for CASSERQGNGYTF. The full variable domain, its missing parts supplied by reference TRBV9 and TRBJ1-2, is DSGVTQTPKHLITATGQRVTLRCSPRSGDLSVYWYQQSLDQGLQFLIQYYNGEERAKGNILERFSAQQFPDLHSELNLSSLELGDSALYFCASSERQGNGYTFGSGTRLTVV.

This clone was observed once. V is TRBV19 and J is TRBJ1-3; D remains ambiguous. Germline V gene lookup returns CDR1 LNHDA and CDR2 SQIVND (reference sequence). This CDR3 comprises 15 residues. V was shortened by 9 bases and J by 0 bases, with 15 bases between the two germline ends. The CDR3 DNA is TGTGCCAGCCTGGGTCAATTCTTCTCTGGAAACACCATATATTTT. This translates into CASLGQFFSGNTIYF.

The gene calls are TRBV18 and TRBJ1-5; no clear D gene. V was pared by 5 bases and J by 4 bases, with 12 bases between. CDR1 KGHSH and CDR2 LQKENI come from the germline V gene. The CDR3 is made up of 14 amino acids. The CDR3 is CASSAGRDNQPQHF. Here the CDR3 DNA reads TGTGCCAGCTCAGCCGGTCGGGATAATCAGCCCCAGCATTTT.

This sequence joins TRBV11-2 and TRBJ1-2, with 7 bases matching TRBD1. After removal of 1 base from V and 6 bases from J, the junction contained 2 bases not matched to a gene. Germline V gene sequence: CDR1 SGHAT, CDR2 FQNNGV. The CDR3 is made up of 13 amino acids. CDR3 nucleotides: TGTGCCAGCAGCTTAGGACAGGGCCATGGCTACACCTTC. The encoded protein is CASSLGQGHGYTF.

The V gene is TRBV13, the J gene TRBJ2-3, with 11 bases identical to TRBD2. V shed 5 bases and J 0 bases; nucleotides not matched to a gene: 28. CDR1 PRHDT and CDR2 FYEKMQ come from the germline V gene (reference sequence). CDR3 size: 24 residues. The chain's CDR3 is CASSAPVFVGLAERINPSTDTQYF. For the CDR3, the DNA is TGTGCCAGCAGCGCCCCCGTATTCGTGGGACTAGCGGAAAGAATAAACCCTAGCACAGATACGCAGTATTTT.

This rearrangement joins TRBV10-2 to TRBJ2-7; D is unclear. This CDR3 spans 13 amino acids. Germline CDR1 WSHSY, CDR2 SAAADI. V lost 8 bases and J lost 0, with 11 bases in between. The CDR3 bases are TGCGCCAGCGGAGACTGGACCTCCTACGAGCAGTACTTC. Encoded protein: CASGDWTSYEQYF.

The genes are TRBV28 and TRBJ1-5; 7 bases agree with TRBD1. With V trimmed by 5 bases and J by 7 bases, 14 bases remained unmatched. The CDR3 spans 16 residues. CDR1 and CDR2 from the germline V gene are MDHEN and SYDVKM. The CDR3 spells CASSRGQSRSDQPQHF. The CDR3 DNA reads TGTGCCAGCAGTCGGGGACAGTCGCGGTCGGACCAGCCCCAGCATTTT.

The CDR3 DNA follows: TGCGCCAGCAGCTTTGATGGGGGAGGCGGAAACACCATATATTTT. Translation: CASSFDGGGGNTIYF. The gene calls are TRBV5-1 and TRBJ1-3; D might be TRBD1 (5 bases). The CDR3 runs 15 residues. Germline-derived CDR1 and CDR2 are SGHRS and YFSETQ. The V end lost 2 bases, the J end lost 4 bases, and 13 bases lay between the germline ends.

This rearrangement joins TRBV21-1 to TRBJ2-2; the D call of TRBD1 is as the table states it, not checked on the DNA. TRBV21-1 is shown as a pseudogene. The length of the CDR3 is 13 residues. The CDR3 bases are TGTGCCAGCTTTACAGGGGACACCGGGGAGCTGTTTTTT. Translating gives CASFTGDTGELFF.

The V gene is TRBV4-1, the J gene TRBJ2-7; D is unresolved. The V end was cut by 1 base, the J end by 0 bases, with 10 bases between. Germline V lookup: CDR1 MGHRA, CDR2 YSYEKL. The CDR3 totals 15 residues. CDR3 sequence reads: CASSQGGQLSYEQYF. CDR3 bases: TGCGCCAGCAGCCAAGGGGGTCAACTCTCCTACGAGCAGTACTTC.

This clone has a single count. The genes are TRBV2 and TRBJ1-5, with TRBD1 as a possible D gene (6 bases). The CDR3 sequence is 14 residues long. V lost 7 bases and J lost 1, with 11 bases in between. The germline gives CDR1 SNHLY, CDR2 FYNNEI. CDR3 DNA: TGTGCCAGCACGGCAGGGGAAAGCAATCAGCCCCAGCATTTT. Translation: CASTAGESNQPQHF.

Only a few counts were recorded for this clone. The chain joins TRBV11-2 to TRBJ2-7; a weak D match, TRBD2 (7 bases). V shed 1 base and J shed 10 bases, with 29 bases lying between them. Germline loops: CDR1 SGHAT, CDR2 FQNNGV. The CDR3 runs to 18 residues. DNA of the CDR3: TGTGCCAGCAGCTTAGGAGGGGGGGTTCGACAGGCGGAATCGTCCCAGTACTTC. Amino acids: CASSLGGGVRQAESSQYF.

This sequence joins TRBV10-3 and TRBJ2-7; D not certain. The V gene lost 2 bases and the J gene lost 5 bases, with 10 bases spanning the gap. Germline CDR1 is ENHRY and CDR2 is SYGVKD. The CDR3 loop spans 13 amino acids. The CDR3 loop reads CAISEGFSNEQYF. The CDR3 bases are TGTGCCATCAGTGAGGGCTTCAGCAACGAGCAGTACTTC.

The CDR3 reads CASSAPGLGSQEQFF. The CDR3 nucleotides read TGTGCCAGCAGTGCTCCGGGACTAGGGTCACAGGAGCAGTTCTTC. V is TRBV2 and J is TRBJ2-1; 8 nucleotides align to TRBD2. The CDR3 is 15 residues long. With V trimmed by 4 bases and J by 10 bases, 12 bases remained unmatched. Looked up from germline, CDR1 is SNHLY and CDR2 is FYNNEI.

The chain couples TRBV2 to TRBJ2-1; the D call may be TRBD1 or TRBD2 (5 bases each). The CDR3 covers 14 residues. V was pared by 7 bases and J by 8 bases, with 18 bases between. Germline lookup yields CDR1 SNHLY and CDR2 FYNNEI. The CDR3 loop reads CASILTVVGDEQFF. DNA for the CDR3: TGTGCCAGCATCTTGACTGTGGTGGGGGATGAGCAGTTCTTC.

This chain joins TRBV11-1 and TRBJ2-7; D gene uncertain. Trimming removed 5 bases from V and 3 bases from J, with 8 bases in between. Germline loops: CDR1 SGHAT, CDR2 FQDESV (reference sequence). The CDR3 has 12 residues. This CDR3 is CASSLNLYEQYF. CDR3 nucleotide sequence: TGTGCCAGCAGCCTCAACCTCTACGAGCAGTACTTC. Together with reference TRBV11-1 and TRBJ2-7, the CDR3 gives the full variable domain: EAEVAQSPRYKITEKSQAVAFWCDPISGHATLYWYRQILGQGPELLVQFQDESVVDDSQLPKDRFSAERLKGVDSTLKIQPAELGDSAMYLCASSLNLYEQYFGPGTRLTVT.

In its sample, this clone was seen a few times. This chain connects TRBV7-2 to TRBJ2-5; 8 bases are a match to TRBD2. CDR1 SGHTA and CDR2 FQGNSA come from the germline V gene. V trimming: 1 base; J trimming: 5 bases; junction bases outside the gene matches: 6. This CDR3 is 15 amino acids long. CDR3 region: CASSLGTGGVETQYF. The CDR3 bases are TGTGCCAGCAGCTTAGGGACGGGGGGGGTCGAGACCCAGTACTTC. The whole variable domain, remainder taken from reference TRBV7-2 and TRBJ2-5, is GAGVSQSPSNKVTEKGKDVELRCDPISGHTALYWYRQSLGQGLEFLIYFQGNSAPDKSGLPSDRFSAERTGGSVSTLTIQRTQQEDSAVYLCASSLGTGGVETQYFGPGTRLLVL.

V gene TRBV5-1 combines with J gene TRBJ2-1, with TRBD1 matching over 8 bases. Germline V gene lookup returns CDR1 SGHRS and CDR2 YFSETQ. V trimming: 2 bases; J trimming: 9 bases; junction bases outside the gene matches: 7. This CDR3 contains 14 residues. The CDR3, as DNA: TGCGCCAGCAGCTTCGCCAGGGGGCTTGGTGAGCAGTTCTTC. As protein: CASSFARGLGEQFF.

In its sample, this clone was seen a few times. J is TRBJ1-6 and V is TRBV30; D is unclear. The CDR3 is made up of 16 amino acids. With 4 bases removed from V and 0 bases from J, the gap between germline ends came to 13 bases. CDR1 GTSNPN and CDR2 SVGIG come from the germline V gene (reference sequence). The CDR3 sequence: CAWNTDPSSYNSPLHF. Here the CDR3 DNA reads TGTGCCTGGAATACGGACCCGAGCTCCTATAATTCACCCCTCCACTTT.

The rearrangement uses TRBV27 and TRBJ2-3; a weak D match, TRBD2 (7 bases). This CDR3 has 15 amino acids. Germline lookup yields CDR1 MNHEY and CDR2 SMNVEV (reference sequence). V was trimmed by 7 bases and J by 1 base, leaving 15 bases between them. The CDR3 coding sequence is TGTGCCAGCACCTCTGGGGGGGCGGGCACAGATACGCAGTATTTT. Translating gives CASTSGGAGTDTQYF.

This clone has just a few counts. This chain links TRBV19 with TRBJ2-5, with no clear D. The length of the CDR3 is 15 residues. Germline V gives CDR1 LNHDA, CDR2 SQIVND (reference sequence). V dropped 5 bases and J dropped 2 bases, with 15 bases sitting between them. This chain's CDR3 is CASSVGPLPQETQYF. The CDR3 DNA is TGTGCCAGTAGTGTCGGACCCCTCCCGCAAGAGACCCAGTACTTC. Full variable domain (remainder filled in from reference TRBV19 and TRBJ2-5): DGGITQSPKYLFRKEGQNVTLSCEQNLNHDAMYWYRQDPGQGLRLIYYSQIVNDFQKGDIAEGYSVSREKKESFPLTVTSAQKNPTAFYLCASSVGPLPQETQYFGPGTRLLVL.

About this clone itself: The same CDR3 arises from other DNA sequences in this sample as well. J is TRBJ2-1 and V is TRBV6-4; 11 bases line up with TRBD2. Losses at the gene ends were 3 bases for V and 3 bases for J; bases not matched to a gene: 1. Per the germline V gene, CDR1 is MRHNA and CDR2 is SNTAGT. The CDR3 runs 15 residues. CDR3 protein: CASSETSGSYNEQFF. CDR3 nucleotide sequence: TGTGCCAGCAGTGAAACTAGCGGGAGCTACAATGAGCAGTTCTTC.